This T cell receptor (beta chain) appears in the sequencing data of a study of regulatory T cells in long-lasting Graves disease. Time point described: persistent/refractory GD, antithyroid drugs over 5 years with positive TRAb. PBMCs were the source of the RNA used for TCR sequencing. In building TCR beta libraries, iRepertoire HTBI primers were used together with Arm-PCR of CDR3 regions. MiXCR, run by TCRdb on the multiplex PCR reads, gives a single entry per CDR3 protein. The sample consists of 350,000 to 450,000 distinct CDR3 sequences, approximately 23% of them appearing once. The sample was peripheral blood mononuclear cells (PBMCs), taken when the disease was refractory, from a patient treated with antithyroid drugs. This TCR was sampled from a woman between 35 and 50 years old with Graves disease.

The CDR3, as DNA: TGTGCCAGCAGTTTTGTCAGTTACAATGAGCAGTTCTTC. It is translated as CASSFVSYNEQFF. The chain has TRBV28 and TRBJ2-1; no clear D. V shed 3 bases and J shed 4 bases, with 7 bases lying between them. CDR3 length equals 13 residues. Germline V gene data show CDR1 as MDHEN and CDR2 as SYDVKM.